This TCR beta chain was sequenced during a study of CD8 T cells in Susac syndrome. Study summary: Treatment status at blood draw for the Susac syndrome patients was therapy-naive, corticosteroids, or intravenous immunoglobulin alone.

Patients with Susac syndrome met diagnostic criteria defined recently for definite or probable disease. V lost 3 bases and J lost 5; bases outside the gene matches: 7. CDR3 length equals 16 residues. CDR1 and CDR2 (germline): MGHRA, YSYEKL. Random-hexamer reverse transcription was applied to roughly 0.5 to 1 ug RNA. It was immunoSEQ multiplex PCR that amplified TCR beta CDR3 across 54 Vbeta and 13 Jbeta. TCRdb re-called the immunoSEQ multiplex PCR reads through MiXCR, storing one row per CDR3 protein. The data show about 120,000 distinct CDR3 sequences, more than 90% seen once. The material sequenced was CD8+ T cells from PBMCs. The chain is built from TRBV4-1 and TRBJ2-2, with TRBD1 matching 9 bases. This TCR derives from a human donor with Susac syndrome. The DNA of the CDR3 is TGCGCCAGCAGCCAGGACGGGACAGGGTTAACCGGGGAGCTGTTTTTT. As protein: CASSQDGTGLTGELFF.